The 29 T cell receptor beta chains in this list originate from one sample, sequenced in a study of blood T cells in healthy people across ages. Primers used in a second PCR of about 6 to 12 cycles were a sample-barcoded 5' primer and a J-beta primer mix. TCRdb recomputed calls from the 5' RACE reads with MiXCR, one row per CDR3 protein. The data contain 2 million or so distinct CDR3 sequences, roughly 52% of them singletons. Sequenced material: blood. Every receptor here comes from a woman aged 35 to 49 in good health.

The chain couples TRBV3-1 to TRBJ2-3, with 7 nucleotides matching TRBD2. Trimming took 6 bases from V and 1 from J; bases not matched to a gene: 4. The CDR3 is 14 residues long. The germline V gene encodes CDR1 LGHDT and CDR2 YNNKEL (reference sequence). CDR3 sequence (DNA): TGTGCCAGCAGGGGGGGGACCGGCACAGATACGCAGTATTTT. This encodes CASRGGTGTDTQYF.

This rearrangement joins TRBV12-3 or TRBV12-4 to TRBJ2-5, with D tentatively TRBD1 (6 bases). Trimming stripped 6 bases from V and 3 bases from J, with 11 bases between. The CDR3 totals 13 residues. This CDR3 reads CASSRTAEETQYF. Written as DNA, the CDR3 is TGTGCCAGCAGCCGGACAGCCGAAGAGACCCAGTACTTC.

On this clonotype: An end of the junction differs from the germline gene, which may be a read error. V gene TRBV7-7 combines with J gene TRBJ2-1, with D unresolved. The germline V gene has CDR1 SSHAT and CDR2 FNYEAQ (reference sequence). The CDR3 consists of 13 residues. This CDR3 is CASSLSDWDEQFF. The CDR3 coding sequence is TGTGCTAGCAGCTTATCGGATTGGGATGAGCAGTTCTTC.

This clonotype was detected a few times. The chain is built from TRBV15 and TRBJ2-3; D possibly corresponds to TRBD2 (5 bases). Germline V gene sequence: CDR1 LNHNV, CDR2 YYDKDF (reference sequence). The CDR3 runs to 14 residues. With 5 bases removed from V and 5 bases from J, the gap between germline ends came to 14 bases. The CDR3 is CATSLRFGGDTQYF. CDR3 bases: TGTGCCACCAGCTTGCGGTTCGGAGGAGATACGCAGTATTTT.

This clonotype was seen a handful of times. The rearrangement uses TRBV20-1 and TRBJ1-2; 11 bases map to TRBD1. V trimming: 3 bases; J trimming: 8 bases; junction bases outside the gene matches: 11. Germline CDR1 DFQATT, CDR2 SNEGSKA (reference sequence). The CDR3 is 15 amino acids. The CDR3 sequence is CSASLKDRGRGGYTF. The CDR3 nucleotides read TGCAGTGCTAGTTTAAAGGACAGGGGGCGAGGAGGCTACACCTTC.

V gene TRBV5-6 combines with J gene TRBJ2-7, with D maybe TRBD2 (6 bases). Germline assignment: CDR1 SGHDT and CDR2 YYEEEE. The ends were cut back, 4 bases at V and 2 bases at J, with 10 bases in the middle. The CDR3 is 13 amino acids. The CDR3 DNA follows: TGTGCCAGCAGCGCCGGGGGAACCTACGAGCAGTACTTC. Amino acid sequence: CASSAGGTYEQYF.

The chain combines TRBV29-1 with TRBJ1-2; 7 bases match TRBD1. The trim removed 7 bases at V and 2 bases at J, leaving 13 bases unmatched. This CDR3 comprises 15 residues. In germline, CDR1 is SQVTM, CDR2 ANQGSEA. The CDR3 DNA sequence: TGCAGCGCTCCTCAGAGGTGGGGACAGAACTATGGCTACACCTTC. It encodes CSAPQRWGQNYGYTF.

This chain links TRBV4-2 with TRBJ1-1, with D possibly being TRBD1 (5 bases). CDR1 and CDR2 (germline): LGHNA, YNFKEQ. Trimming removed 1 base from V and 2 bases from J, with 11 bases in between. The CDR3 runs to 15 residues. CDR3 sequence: CASSQGPGGNTEAFF. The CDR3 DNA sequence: TGTGCCAGCAGCCAAGGTCCGGGGGGAAACACTGAAGCTTTCTTT.

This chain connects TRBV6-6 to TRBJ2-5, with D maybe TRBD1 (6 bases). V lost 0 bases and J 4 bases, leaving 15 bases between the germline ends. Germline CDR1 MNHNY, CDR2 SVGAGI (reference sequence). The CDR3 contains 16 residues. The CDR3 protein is CASSYSQTGFGETQYF. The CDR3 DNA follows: TGTGCCAGCAGTTACTCACAAACAGGGTTCGGAGAGACCCAGTACTTC.

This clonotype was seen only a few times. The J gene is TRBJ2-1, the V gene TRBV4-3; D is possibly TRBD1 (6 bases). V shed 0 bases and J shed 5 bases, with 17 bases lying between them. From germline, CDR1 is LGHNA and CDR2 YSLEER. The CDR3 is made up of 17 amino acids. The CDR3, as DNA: TGCGCCAGCAGCCAAGAATCCGCCAGGGGCGCAAACAATGAGCAGTTCTTC. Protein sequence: CASSQESARGANNEQFF.

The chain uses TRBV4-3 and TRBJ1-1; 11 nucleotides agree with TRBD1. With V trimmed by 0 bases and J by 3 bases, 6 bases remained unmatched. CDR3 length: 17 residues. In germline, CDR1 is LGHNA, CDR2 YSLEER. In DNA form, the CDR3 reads TGCGCCAGCAGCCAAGATGGACAGGGGGCTTTTGACACTGAAGCTTTCTTT. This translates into CASSQDGQGAFDTEAFF.

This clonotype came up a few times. CDR3 DNA sequence: TGTGCCAGCAGTCTAACTTTAGCGGGGAGCATTTCCTACAATGAGCAGTTCTTC. It is translated as CASSLTLAGSISYNEQFF. The J gene is TRBJ2-1, the V gene TRBV27; TRBD2 aligns across 8 bases. The germline V gene encodes CDR1 MNHEY and CDR2 SMNVEV (reference sequence). The CDR3 extends over 18 amino acids. Unmatched junction bases numbered 13, after V lost 5 bases and J lost 1 base.

The CDR3 sequence: CASSSSSLGETQYF. DNA of the CDR3: TGTGCCAGCAGTTCTTCCAGCCTGGGGGAGACCCAGTACTTC. This chain uses TRBV6-2 or TRBV6-3 with TRBJ2-5; D ambiguous. CDR1 and CDR2 (germline): MNHEY, SVGEGT. The CDR3 extends over 14 amino acids. V lost 4 bases to trimming and J lost 5 bases, with 14 bases between them.

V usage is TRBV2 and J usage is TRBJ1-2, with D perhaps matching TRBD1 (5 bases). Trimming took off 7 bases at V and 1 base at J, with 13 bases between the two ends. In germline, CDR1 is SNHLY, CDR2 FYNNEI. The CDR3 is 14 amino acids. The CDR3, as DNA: TGTGCCAGCAAAGAGTCAGGGCTTAACTATGGCTACACCTTC. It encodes CASKESGLNYGYTF.

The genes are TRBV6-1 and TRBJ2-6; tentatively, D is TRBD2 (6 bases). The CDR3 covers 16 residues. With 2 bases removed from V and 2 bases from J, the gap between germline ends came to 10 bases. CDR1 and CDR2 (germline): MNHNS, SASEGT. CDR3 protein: CASSEMWGAGANVLTF. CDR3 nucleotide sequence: TGTGCCAGCAGTGAAATGTGGGGGGCTGGGGCCAACGTCCTGACTTTC.

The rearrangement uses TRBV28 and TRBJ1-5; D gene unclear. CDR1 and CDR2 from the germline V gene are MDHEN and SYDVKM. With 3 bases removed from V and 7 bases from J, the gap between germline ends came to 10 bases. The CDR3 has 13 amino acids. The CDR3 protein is CASSFRGWQPQHF. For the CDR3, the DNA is TGTGCCAGCAGTTTCCGGGGATGGCAGCCCCAGCATTTT.

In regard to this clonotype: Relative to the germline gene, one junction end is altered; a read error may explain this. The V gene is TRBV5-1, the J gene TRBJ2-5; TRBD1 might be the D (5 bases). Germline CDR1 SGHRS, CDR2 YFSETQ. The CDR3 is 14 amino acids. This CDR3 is CASSLPDSQGTQYF. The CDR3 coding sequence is TGCGCCAGCAGCTTACCTGACAGTCAAGGGACCCAGTACTTC.

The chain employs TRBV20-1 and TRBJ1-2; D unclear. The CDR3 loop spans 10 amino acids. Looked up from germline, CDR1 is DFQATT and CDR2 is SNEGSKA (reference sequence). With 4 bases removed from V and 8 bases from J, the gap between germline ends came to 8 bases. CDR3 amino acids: CSAIVQGYTF. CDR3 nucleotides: TGCAGTGCTATCGTCCAGGGCTACACCTTC.

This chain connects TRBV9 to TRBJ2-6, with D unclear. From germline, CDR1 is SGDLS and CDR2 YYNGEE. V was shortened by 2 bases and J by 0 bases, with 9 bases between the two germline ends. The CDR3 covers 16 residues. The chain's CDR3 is CASSVSGSSGANVLTF. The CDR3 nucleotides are TGTGCCAGCAGCGTGTCTGGTTCCTCTGGGGCCAACGTCCTGACTTTC.

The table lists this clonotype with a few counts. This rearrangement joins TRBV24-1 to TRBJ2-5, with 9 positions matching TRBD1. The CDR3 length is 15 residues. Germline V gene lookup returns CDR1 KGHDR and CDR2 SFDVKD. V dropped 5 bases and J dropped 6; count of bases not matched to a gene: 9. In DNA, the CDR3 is TGTGCCACCAGTGGGAACCGGGACAGGGAGAAGACCCAGTACTTC. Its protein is CATSGNRDREKTQYF.

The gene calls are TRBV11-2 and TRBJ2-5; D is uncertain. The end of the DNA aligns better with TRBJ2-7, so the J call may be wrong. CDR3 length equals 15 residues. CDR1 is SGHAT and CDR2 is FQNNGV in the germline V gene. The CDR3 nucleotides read TGTGCCAGCAGCCATGGGATACGGGCCGACTACGAGCAGTACTTC. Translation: CASSHGIRADYEQYF.

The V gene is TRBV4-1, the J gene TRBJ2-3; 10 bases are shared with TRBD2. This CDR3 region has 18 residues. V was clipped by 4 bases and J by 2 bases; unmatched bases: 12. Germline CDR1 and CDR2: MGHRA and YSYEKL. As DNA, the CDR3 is TGCGCCAGCAGCCTTGCATCCCGGACTAGCGGCCCCACAGATACGCAGTATTTT. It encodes CASSLASRTSGPTDTQYF.

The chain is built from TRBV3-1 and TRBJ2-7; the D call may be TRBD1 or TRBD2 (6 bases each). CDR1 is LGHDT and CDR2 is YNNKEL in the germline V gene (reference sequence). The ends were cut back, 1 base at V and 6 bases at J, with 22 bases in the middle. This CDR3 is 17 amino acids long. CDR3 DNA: TGTGCCAGCAGCCAAGTGGGGGGCCGACGGGATCGGGGCGAGCAGTACTTC. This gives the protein CASSQVGGRRDRGEQYF.

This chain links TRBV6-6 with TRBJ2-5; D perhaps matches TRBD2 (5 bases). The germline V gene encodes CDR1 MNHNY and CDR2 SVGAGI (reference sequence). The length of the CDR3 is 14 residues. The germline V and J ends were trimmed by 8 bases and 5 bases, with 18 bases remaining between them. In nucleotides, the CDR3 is TGTGCCAGCTCCGGGATTCAGATTCCCGAGACCCAGTACTTC. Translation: CASSGIQIPETQYF.

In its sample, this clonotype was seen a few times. The CDR3: CASRAGDRANYGYTF. Written as DNA, the CDR3 is TGTGCCAGCAGGGCCGGGGACAGGGCTAACTATGGCTACACCTTC. The genes are TRBV28 and TRBJ1-2; 9 nucleotides agree with TRBD1. Germline CDR1 is MDHEN and CDR2 is SYDVKM. This CDR3 has 15 residues. The J segment lost 0 bases and the V segment lost 6 bases, leaving 5 bases of the junction unmatched.

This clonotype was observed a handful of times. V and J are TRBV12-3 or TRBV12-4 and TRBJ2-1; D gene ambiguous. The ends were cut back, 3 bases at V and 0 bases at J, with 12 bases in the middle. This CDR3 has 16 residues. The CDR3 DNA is TGTGCCAGCAGTTTTGGCTTTTCGAGCTCCTACAATGAGCAGTTCTTC. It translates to CASSFGFSSSYNEQFF.

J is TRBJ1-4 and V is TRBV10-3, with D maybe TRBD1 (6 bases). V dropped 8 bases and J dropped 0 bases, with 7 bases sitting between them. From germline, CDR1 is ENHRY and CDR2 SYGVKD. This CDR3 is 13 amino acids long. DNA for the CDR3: TGTGCCATCGGACAGTCAACTAATGAAAAACTGTTTTTT. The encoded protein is CAIGQSTNEKLFF.

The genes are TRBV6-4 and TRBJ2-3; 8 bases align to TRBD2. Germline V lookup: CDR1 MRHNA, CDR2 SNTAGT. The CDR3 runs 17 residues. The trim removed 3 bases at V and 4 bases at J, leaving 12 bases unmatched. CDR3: CASSEKRGLGFPDTQYF. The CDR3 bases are TGTGCCAGCAGTGAAAAGCGGGGGTTAGGTTTTCCAGATACGCAGTATTTT.

The CDR3 region has the DNA TGTGCCAGCAGTTATTGGGGGGCTATACAAGAGACCCAGTACTTC. This encodes CASSYWGAIQETQYF. The chain uses TRBV2 and TRBJ2-5; D is tentatively TRBD1 or TRBD2 (6 bases each). CDR3 length: 15 residues. Trimming pared 5 bases from V and 2 bases from J, leaving 15 bases between. Germline lookup yields CDR1 SNHLY and CDR2 FYNNEI.